The T cell receptor beta chain under discussion was sequenced for a study of beta chain features in type 1 diabetes. Trimming stripped 0 bases from V and 3 bases from J, with 11 bases between. Germline-derived CDR1 and CDR2 are LGHNA and YNFKEQ. The CDR3 covers 16 residues. The entirety of the isolated RNA underwent reverse transcription, so expressed TCRB transcripts were sequenced. Profiled with immunoSEQ multiplex PCR; TCRdb holds only in-frame clones, not every one. The repertoire holds 900,000 or so clones, with roughly 15% as singletons. In its sample, this clone was seen a few times. One heparinised draw, averaging around 120 mL, was taken per donor. Purity above 95% was achieved in all sorted populations.

Sequenced: naive CD4+ T cells from blood. The source is a woman aged 18-35 years in good health. The rearrangement joins TRBV4-2 to TRBJ1-4; no clear D gene. The CDR3 nucleotides read TGTGCCAGCAGCCAAGACGTCGTTTGGTCTAATGAAAAACTGTTTTTT. Encoded protein: CASSQDVVWSNEKLFF.